Below are 6 T cell receptor beta chains sequenced from a single sample in a study of long-term antiretroviral therapy in people with HIV. A v3.0 immunoSEQ assay was performed at survey level. The data were produced by immunoSEQ multiplex PCR, yet TCRdb's version contains in-frame clones alone and is incomplete. The sample comprises 13,000 or so clones, 75% to 85% of which are singletons, and about an eighth rests with the top ten. Sequenced material: unsorted PBMCs, taken 3.2 years before starting antiretroviral therapy. The receptors were gathered from a man aged 35 to 55 with HIV.

The table lists this clone with a count of one. The DNA of the CDR3 is TGTGCCAGCAGCTTACTCGGGAACACTGAAGCTTTCTTT. Translating gives CASSLLGNTEAFF. This chain uses TRBV7-9 with TRBJ1-1; D unclear. Germline V gene data show CDR1 as SEHNR and CDR2 as FQNEAQ (reference sequence). This CDR3 is 13 amino acids long. The V end lost 2 bases, the J end lost 1 base, and 5 bases lay between the germline ends.

The genes are TRBV5-4 and TRBJ1-2; 10 bases map to TRBD1. Germline CDR1 reads SGHNT; CDR2 reads YYREEE (reference sequence). The length of the CDR3 is 13 residues. J was trimmed by 6 bases and V by 5 bases; bases with no gene match: 4. As DNA, the CDR3 is TGTGCCAGCAGACGGACAGGGGGGGATGGCTACACCTTC. This encodes CASRRTGGDGYTF.

This clone was recorded once. The chain links TRBV7-3 to TRBJ2-3, with TRBD1 matching over 8 bases. Germline CDR1 reads SGHTA; CDR2 reads FQGTGA. V lost 2 bases, J lost 5 bases, and 6 bases stayed unmatched. CDR3 length: 15 amino acids. CDR3 nucleotide sequence: TGTGCCAGCAGCTTAGGGCAGGGGGCTATAGATACGCAGTATTTT. Its protein product is CASSLGQGAIDTQYF. Combining the CDR3 with reference TRBV7-3 and TRBJ2-3 gives the whole variable domain GAGVSQTPSNKVTEKGKYVELRCDPISGHTALYWYRQSLGQGPEFLIYFQGTGAADDSGLPNDRFFAVRPEGSVSTLKIQRTERGDSAVYLCASSLGQGAIDTQYFGPGTRLTVL.

The CDR3 DNA sequence: TGTGCCAGCAGTGTCGGAACTAGCCGACATGGGGATACGCAGTATTTT. It is translated as CASSVGTSRHGDTQYF. The V gene is TRBV2, the J gene TRBJ2-3; a possible D gene is TRBD2 (6 bases). Trimming removed 4 bases at V and 6 bases at J, with 20 bases between. The CDR3 sequence is 16 residues long. CDR1 and CDR2 from the germline V gene are SNHLY and FYNNEI.

V usage is TRBV7-2 and J usage is TRBJ1-1; a weak D match, TRBD1 (5 bases). The CDR3 has 14 amino acids. V lost 4 bases and J 4 bases, leaving 13 bases between the germline ends. In germline, CDR1 is SGHTA, CDR2 FQGNSA. The CDR3 is CASSSNRGPTEAFF. The DNA for the CDR3 is TGTGCCAGCAGCTCCAACCGGGGCCCCACTGAAGCTTTCTTT.

The chain joins TRBV5-1 to TRBJ2-5, with D unclear. The V gene lost 2 bases and the J gene lost 0 bases, with 8 bases spanning the gap. CDR1 SGHRS and CDR2 YFSETQ come from the germline V gene. The CDR3 is made up of 14 amino acids. This chain's CDR3 is CASSLLPDQETQYF. CDR3 bases: TGCGCCAGCAGCTTACTACCCGACCAAGAGACCCAGTACTTC. Full variable domain (outside the CDR3, taken from reference TRBV5-1 and TRBJ2-5): KAGVTQTPRYLIKTRGQQVTLSCSPISGHRSVSWYQQTPGQGLQFLFEYFSETQRNKGNFPGRFSGRQFSNSRSEMNVSTLELGDSALYLCASSLLPDQETQYFGPGTRLLVL.